This entry lists 2 T cell receptor beta chains sequenced from one sample in a study of cytomegalovirus exposure and HLA in healthy donors (dated by TCRdb to 2017 to 2019). The protocol used for the library was the immunoSEQ multiplex PCR assay. A mixture of 60 forward primers for TCR Vbeta segments and 13 reverse primers for TCR Jbeta segments was used in the multiplex PCR. The table comes from immuneACCESS by way of TCRdb, which keeps in-frame sequences with V and J called. Part of the clones is missing from these tables; in studies checked, under half for an unresolved V gene and the rest for unknown reasons. The sample table records 150,000 or so clones; 82% of these occur just once. The biggest ten clones account for under 8.5% of the sample. Sequencing input: PBMCs. The origin of the receptors is a woman aged 50 to 60 in good health and CMV-seropositive.

This chain links TRBV7-9 with TRBJ2-2, with D unclear. Trimming shortened V by 2 bases and J by 7 bases, and 14 bases separated the two germline ends. The CDR3 extends over 15 amino acids. CDR1 is SEHNR, CDR2 FQNEAQ, per germline (reference sequence). CDR3 protein: CASSLSVQLGGELFF. CDR3 nucleotide sequence: TGTGCCAGCAGCTTAAGCGTCCAATTGGGCGGGGAGCTGTTTTTT. The whole variable domain, filled in from reference TRBV7-9 and TRBJ2-2, reads DTGVSQNPRHKITKRGQNVTFRCDPISEHNRLYWYRQTLGQGPEFLTYFQNEAQLEKSRLLSDRFSAERPKGSFSTLEIQRTEQGDSAMYLCASSLSVQLGGELFFGEGSRLTVL.

Points on this clone: At one boundary the junction diverges from the germline segment, which might be a read error. The chain has TRBV29-1 and TRBJ2-3; maybe TRBD1 (6 bases). The CDR3 length is 9 residues. Germline CDR1 and CDR2: SQVTM and ANQGSEA. CDR3 sequence reads: CSVARDITF. CDR3 nucleotide sequence: TGCAGCGTCGCACGGGACATCACATTT.